The clone carrying this T cell receptor beta chain has at least ten counts. These data belong to a study of T cells in Graves' hyperthyroidism and ophthalmopathy. Amplified TCR beta CDR3 regions came from RNA transcripts. Initially, a first-round RT-PCR of the TCR CDR3 employed the HTBI primer set. TCRdb reprocessed the multiplex PCR reads with MiXCR, giving one entry per CDR3 protein. The table includes approximately 640,000 distinct CDR3 sequences, around 16% detected once. Sequencing was performed on blood. This TCR came from a man in his forties or fifties with Graves' hyperthyroidism.

The DNA of the CDR3 is TGTGCCAGTAGTATAGTAGCGGGGTACGGGAGCTATGAGCAGTTCTTC. Translation: CASSIVAGYGSYEQFF. The rearrangement joins TRBV19 to TRBJ2-1; 8 bases map to TRBD2. Per germline, CDR1 LNHDA and CDR2 SQIVND (reference sequence). CDR3 length: 16 residues. The trim removed 1 base at V and 8 bases at J, leaving 10 bases unmatched.